This record covers a single T cell receptor beta chain. The target antigen is unknown. The data stem from a study of T cells in Graves' hyperthyroidism and ophthalmopathy. Notes on the study in general: Onset of ophthalmopathy came a median approximately 6.8 months after the model predicted it.

Amplification yielded TCR beta CDR3 regions, with RNA transcripts as the source. An initial round of RT-PCR targeting the TCR CDR3 relied on the HTBI primer set. TCRdb re-analysed the multiplex PCR reads in MiXCR, keeping a single row per CDR3 protein. The sample includes hundreds of thousands of distinct CDR3 sequences, 38% of them seen just once. Aged 18 to 65, the patients had hyperthyroidism that was newly diagnosed and had lasted under 2 months. Each 10 ml fresh peripheral blood draw supplied the PBMCs. The junction had 15 bases not matched to a gene; V was cut back by 5 bases and J by 4 bases. CDR3 size: 17 residues. CDR1 SGHTA and CDR2 FQGNSA come from the germline V gene.

This chain joins TRBV7-2 and TRBJ2-5, with 8 bases fitting TRBD2. Sequenced input: blood. The source is a young man with Graves' hyperthyroidism. The CDR3 nucleotides are TGTGCCAGCAGCCCCCACCGGACTAGCTGGGTACGAGAGACCCAGTACTTC. Translating gives CASSPHRTSWVRETQYF.